This TCR beta chain was sequenced in a study of shared clonotypes between healthy human individuals. Whole-study findings and limits: With four donors compared, around 5% of naive CD4 clonotypes were shared. What rarefaction showed was incomplete sorted-subset sequencing despite large depth. A small donor pool kept down the genetic and exposure-history diversity that was represented.

This clone has only one observation. Its target is not known. A deep-level run was used for the assay. Data came from immunoSEQ multiplex PCR; TCRdb stores just in-frame clones and leaves some out. Of around 1,000,000 clones listed, approximately 80% are singletons. The length of the CDR3 is 13 residues. The V end lost 6 bases, the J end lost 7 bases, and 13 bases lay between the germline ends. CDR1 is SNHLY and CDR2 is FYNNEI in the germline V gene. This receptor was obtained from a man between 18 and 35 years old in good health. Some clones in this sample may be carry-over from other donors' samples. The sequencing input was memory CD4+ T cells from PBMCs. Subset specified: CD45RA-negative fraction. V and J are TRBV2 and TRBJ1-5; possible D gene TRBD1, 6 bases. The CDR3 loop is CASRDSQVQPQHF. For the CDR3, the DNA is TGTGCCAGCAGGGACAGTCAAGTGCAGCCCCAGCATTTT.